These 19 T cell receptor beta chains were all obtained from the same sample, sequenced in a study of cytomegalovirus exposure and HLA in healthy donors (dated by TCRdb to 2017 to 2019). The protocol used for the library was the immunoSEQ multiplex PCR assay. For the multiplex PCR, a mixture combining 60 forward primers for TCR Vbeta segments and 13 reverse primers for TCR Jbeta segments was used. In TCRdb, the immuneACCESS table is reduced to in-frame sequences with V and J assigned. These tables do not hold every clone; where another copy was compared, an unresolved V gene accounts for under half, and the others remain unexplained. Within this sample are approximately 120,000 clones, with around three quarters of them counted one time only. 7% to 9% of the sample rests with the top ten. The source material was PBMCs. These TCRs come from a woman aged 45-65 years in good health and CMV-seropositive.

V usage is TRBV7-3 and J usage is TRBJ2-6; a possible D gene is TRBD2 (6 bases). The CDR3 sequence is 17 residues long. The V gene lost 1 base and the J gene lost 0 bases, with 10 bases spanning the gap. Germline CDR1 and CDR2: SGHTA and FQGTGA. Written as DNA, the CDR3 is TGTGCCAGCAGCTTAAGGGGGGATTACTCTGGGGCCAACGTCCTGACTTTC. This codes for CASSLRGDYSGANVLTF. The full variable domain, its missing parts supplied by reference TRBV7-3 and TRBJ2-6, is GAGVSQTPSNKVTEKGKYVELRCDPISGHTALYWYRQSLGQGPEFLIYFQGTGAADDSGLPNDRFFAVRPEGSVSTLKIQRTERGDSAVYLCASSLRGDYSGANVLTFGAGSRLTVL.

The V gene is TRBV13, the J gene TRBJ2-5; D is perhaps TRBD1 (5 bases). V was pared by 5 bases and J by 4 bases, with 20 bases between. This CDR3 is 16 amino acids long. Germline V gives CDR1 PRHDT, CDR2 FYEKMQ (reference sequence). The CDR3: CASSVLGRSLGETQYF. As DNA, the CDR3 is TGTGCCAGCAGCGTTCTGGGGCGCTCATTGGGAGAGACCCAGTACTTC.

This chain connects TRBV2 to TRBJ2-5; perhaps TRBD1 as D (6 bases). Per germline, CDR1 SNHLY and CDR2 FYNNEI. V lost 9 bases to trimming and J lost 2 bases, with 16 bases between them. The CDR3 is made up of 14 amino acids. The CDR3 protein is CASTRDTGQETQYF. CDR3 bases: TGTGCCAGTACCCGGGACACAGGACAAGAGACCCAGTACTTC.

The rearrangement links TRBV7-3 to TRBJ2-3; 9 nucleotides align to TRBD1. Unmatched junction bases numbered 5, after V lost 5 bases and J lost 5 bases. The V gene's germline CDR1 is SGHTA and CDR2 FQGTGA. This CDR3 has 14 amino acids. The CDR3, as DNA: TGTGCCAGCAGCATTTCGGACAGGGGAGATACGCAGTATTTT. Encoded protein: CASSISDRGDTQYF.

The chain links TRBV15 to TRBJ1-1; D is ambiguous. Germline CDR1 LNHNV, CDR2 YYDKDF (reference sequence). CDR3 length: 14 residues. Trimming stripped 0 bases from V and 3 bases from J, with 8 bases between. In nucleotides, the CDR3 is TGTGCCACCAGCAGAGATAGAATGTACACTGAAGCTTTCTTT. Protein sequence: CATSRDRMYTEAFF.

This sequence joins TRBV7-9 and TRBJ1-2; 8 bases align to TRBD1. V lost 1 base, J lost 6 bases, and 10 bases stayed unmatched. The CDR3 totals 16 residues. The V gene's germline CDR1 is SEHNR and CDR2 FQNEAQ (reference sequence). The CDR3 DNA follows: TGTGCCAGCAGCTTAGACAGGGGGGTCCAAAGGGATGGCTACACCTTC. Its protein is CASSLDRGVQRDGYTF.

The J gene is TRBJ1-4, the V gene TRBV9; no definite D call. The CDR3 is made up of 12 amino acids. Per the germline V gene, CDR1 is SGDLS and CDR2 is YYNGEE. V lost 4 bases and J lost 5, with 6 bases in between. The CDR3 spells CASSSGNEKLFF. The CDR3 nucleotides are TGTGCCAGCAGCTCCGGGAATGAAAAACTGTTTTTT.

The V gene is TRBV7-9, the J gene TRBJ2-7, with D maybe TRBD2 (5 bases). The germline CDR1 and CDR2 sequences are SEHNR and FQNEAQ (reference sequence). V was cut by 1 base and J by 3 bases, with 10 bases left in between. The CDR3 extends over 14 amino acids. CDR3 DNA: TGTGCCAGCAGCTTAGTCAAGGGAGTCTACGAGCAGTACTTC. The encoded protein is CASSLVKGVYEQYF.

J is TRBJ2-1 and V is TRBV27, with TRBD1 matching over 9 bases. Unmatched junction bases numbered 12, after V lost 7 bases and J lost 8 bases. This CDR3 has 15 residues. Germline-derived CDR1 and CDR2 are MNHEY and SMNVEV (reference sequence). CDR3 DNA: TGTGCCAGCAAATACGCCGGGACAGGGCTGTATGAGCAGTTCTTC. Encoded protein: CASKYAGTGLYEQFF.

This clone was detected only once. The J gene is TRBJ2-7, the V gene TRBV13; 7 nucleotides line up with TRBD1. Germline assignment: CDR1 PRHDT and CDR2 FYEKMQ (reference sequence). The V segment lost 4 bases and the J segment 0 bases; nucleotides outside the gene matches: 3. This CDR3 contains 14 residues. This CDR3 is CASSSRDSSYEQYF. DNA for the CDR3: TGTGCCAGCAGCTCCCGGGACAGCTCCTACGAGCAGTACTTC.

The rearrangement uses TRBV11-2 and TRBJ2-5, with 10 bases lining up with TRBD2. CDR3 size: 17 residues. Germline CDR1 is SGHAT and CDR2 is FQNNGV. V was pared by 7 bases and J by 5 bases, with 16 bases of the junction left unmatched. The CDR3 DNA follows: TGTGCCAGCACCACCCTCGGAAGCGGGAGGGCCGGTGAGACCCAGTACTTC. Its protein is CASTTLGSGRAGETQYF.

Regarding this clone: One junction end does not reproduce the germline sequence, and a read error may be involved. This chain links TRBV7-8 with TRBJ2-4; no clear D gene. This CDR3 spans 13 amino acids. The germline V gene encodes CDR1 SGHVS and CDR2 FQNEAQ. This CDR3 reads CASSPLPQNSQYF. The CDR3 nucleotides are TGTGCCAGCAGCCCCCTCCCCCAAAACAGTCAGTACTTC.

This chain uses TRBV7-8 with TRBJ2-7; TRBD2 matches 9 bases. The length of the CDR3 is 14 residues. After removal of 5 bases from V and 2 bases from J, the junction contained 4 bases not matched to a gene. Germline CDR1 is SGHVS and CDR2 is FQNEAQ. CDR3 residues: CASSATSGPYEQYF. CDR3 bases: TGTGCCAGCAGCGCGACTAGCGGCCCCTACGAGCAGTACTTC.

V usage is TRBV7-8 and J usage is TRBJ2-1, with 8 positions matching TRBD2. The CDR3 is made up of 15 amino acids. Per the germline V gene, CDR1 is SGHVS and CDR2 is FQNEAQ. The trim removed 5 bases at V and 9 bases at J, leaving 12 bases unmatched. The CDR3 region has the DNA TGTGCCAGCAGCGCCGGGAGGGGAGGGGTAGGTGAGCAGTTCTTC. It yields the protein CASSAGRGGVGEQFF. The entire variable domain, with the rest obtained from reference TRBV7-8 and TRBJ2-1, is as follows: GAGVSQSPRYKVAKRGQDVALRCDPISGHVSLFWYQQALGQGPEFLTYFQNEAQLDKSGLPSDRFFAERPEGSVSTLKIQRTQQEDSAVYLCASSAGRGGVGEQFFGPGTRLTVL.

The gene calls are TRBV6-5 and TRBJ1-1; D is perhaps TRBD1 (6 bases). Trimming took 2 bases from V and 8 from J, leaving 12 bases between them. Per the germline V gene, CDR1 is MNHEY and CDR2 is SVGAGI. The CDR3 loop spans 13 amino acids. CDR3 sequence reads: CASSYQTGGEAFF. The CDR3 DNA reads as TGTGCCAGCAGTTACCAGACAGGCGGCGAAGCTTTCTTT.

This chain connects TRBV18 to TRBJ1-1, with TRBD1 identical over 7 bases. Per the germline V gene, CDR1 is KGHSH and CDR2 is LQKENI. The CDR3 is 16 amino acids. Losses at the gene ends were 2 bases for V and 1 base for J; bases not matched to a gene: 7. The DNA of the CDR3 is TGTGCCAGCTCACCATTGACAGGACAGGCGAACACTGAAGCTTTCTTT. Protein: CASSPLTGQANTEAFF.

V is TRBV4-3 and J is TRBJ2-3; 10 nucleotides line up with TRBD2. CDR1 is LGHNA, CDR2 YSLEER, per germline. V lost 1 base and J lost 4; bases outside the gene matches: 8. The CDR3 is made up of 17 amino acids. The CDR3 here is CASSQGPLLAGADTQYF. The CDR3 DNA reads TGCGCCAGCAGCCAAGGCCCGTTGCTAGCGGGAGCAGATACGCAGTATTTT.

This clone was seen more than once but under ten times. The rearrangement links TRBV7-2 to TRBJ1-5; the D is unclear. Trimming stripped 0 bases from V and 7 bases from J, with 10 bases between. Germline CDR1 is SGHTA and CDR2 is FQGNSA. This CDR3 has 14 amino acids. The CDR3: CASSLAHTVQPQHF. In nucleotides, the CDR3 is TGTGCCAGCAGCTTAGCGCACACAGTCCAGCCCCAGCATTTT.

Notes on this clone: The CDR3 end shows no conserved phenylalanine or tryptophan, and so a read error is likely. The chain employs TRBV29-1 and TRBJ1-1, with 8 bases identical to TRBD1. CDR1 SQVTM and CDR2 ANQGSEA come from the germline V gene. The J segment lost 5 bases and the V segment lost 4 bases, leaving 12 bases of the junction unmatched. This CDR3 has 15 amino acids. The CDR3 DNA sequence: TGCAGCGTTGTTGGGGCTGACAGGGGCAATACTGAAGCTTTCCTT. Its translation: CSVVGADRGNTEAFL.